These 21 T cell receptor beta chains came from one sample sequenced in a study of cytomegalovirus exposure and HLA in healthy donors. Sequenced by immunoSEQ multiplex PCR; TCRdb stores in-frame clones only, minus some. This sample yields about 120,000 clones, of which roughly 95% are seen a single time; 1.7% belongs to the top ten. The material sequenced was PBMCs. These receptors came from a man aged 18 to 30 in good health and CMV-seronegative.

CDR3 coding DNA: TGTGCCAGCAGCCGCAACCTCGGAGGGCCAATCCACGAGCAGTACTTC. Amino acid sequence: CASSRNLGGPIHEQYF. The V and J genes are TRBV7-2 and TRBJ2-7; TRBD2 is a possible D gene (6 bases). CDR3 length: 16 amino acids. The V gene lost 5 bases and the J gene lost 5 bases, with 22 bases spanning the gap. Germline values: CDR1 SGHTA, CDR2 FQGNSA.

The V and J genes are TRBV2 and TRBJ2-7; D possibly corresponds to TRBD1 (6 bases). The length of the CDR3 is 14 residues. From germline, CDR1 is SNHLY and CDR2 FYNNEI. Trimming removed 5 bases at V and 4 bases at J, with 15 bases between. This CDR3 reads CASSSGRGGYEQYF. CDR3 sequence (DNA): TGTGCCAGCAGTTCGGGCAGGGGTGGATACGAGCAGTACTTC. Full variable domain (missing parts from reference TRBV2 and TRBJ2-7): EPEVTQTPSHQVTQMGQEVILRCVPISNHLYFYWYRQILGQKVEFLVSFYNNEISEKSEIFDDQFSVERPDGSNFTLKIRSTKLEDSAMYFCASSSGRGGYEQYFGPGTRLTVT.

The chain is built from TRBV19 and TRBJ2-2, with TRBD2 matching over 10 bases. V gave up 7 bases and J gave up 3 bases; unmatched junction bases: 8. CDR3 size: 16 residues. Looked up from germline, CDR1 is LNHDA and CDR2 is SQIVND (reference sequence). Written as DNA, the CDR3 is TGTGCCAGTATAAGCGGGAGGGCGTCAGACACCGGGGAGCTGTTTTTT. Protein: CASISGRASDTGELFF.

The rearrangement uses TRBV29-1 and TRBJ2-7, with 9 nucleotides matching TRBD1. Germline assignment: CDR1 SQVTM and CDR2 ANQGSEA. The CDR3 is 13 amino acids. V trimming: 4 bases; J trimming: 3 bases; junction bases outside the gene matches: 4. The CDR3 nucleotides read TGCAGCGTTGGAGGACAGGGGTTCTACGAGCAGTACTTC. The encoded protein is CSVGGQGFYEQYF.

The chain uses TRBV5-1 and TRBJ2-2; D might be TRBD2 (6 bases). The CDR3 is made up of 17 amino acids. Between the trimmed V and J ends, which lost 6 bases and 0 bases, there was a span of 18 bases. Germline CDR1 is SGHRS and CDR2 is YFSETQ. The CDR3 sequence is CASTISGSFSNTGELFF. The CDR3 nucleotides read TGCGCCAGCACGATATCCGGGAGCTTTTCGAACACCGGGGAGCTGTTTTTT.

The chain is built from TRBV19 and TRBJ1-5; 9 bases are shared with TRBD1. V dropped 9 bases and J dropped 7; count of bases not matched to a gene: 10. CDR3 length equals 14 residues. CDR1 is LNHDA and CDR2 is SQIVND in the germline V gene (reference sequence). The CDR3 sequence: CASLGTGRKQPQHF. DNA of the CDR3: TGTGCCAGCCTTGGGACAGGGAGGAAACAGCCCCAGCATTTT.

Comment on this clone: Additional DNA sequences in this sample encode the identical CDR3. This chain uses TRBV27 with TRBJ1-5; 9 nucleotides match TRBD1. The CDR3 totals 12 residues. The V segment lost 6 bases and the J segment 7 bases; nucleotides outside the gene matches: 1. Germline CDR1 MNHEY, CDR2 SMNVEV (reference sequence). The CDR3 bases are TGTGCCAGCAGGACAGGGGGACAGCCCCAGCATTTT. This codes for CASRTGGQPQHF.

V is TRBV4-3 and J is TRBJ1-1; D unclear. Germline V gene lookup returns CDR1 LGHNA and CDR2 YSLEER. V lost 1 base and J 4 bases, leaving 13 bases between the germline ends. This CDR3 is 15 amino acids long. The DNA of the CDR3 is TGCGCCAGCAGCCAAGCTGGGTCGGGAGCCACTGAAGCTTTCTTT. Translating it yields CASSQAGSGATEAFF.

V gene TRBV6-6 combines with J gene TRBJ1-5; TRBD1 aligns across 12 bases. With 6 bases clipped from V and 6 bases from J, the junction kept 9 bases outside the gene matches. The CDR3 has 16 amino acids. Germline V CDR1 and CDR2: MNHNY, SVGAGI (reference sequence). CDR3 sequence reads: CASRPSGTGGVQPQHF. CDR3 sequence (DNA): TGTGCCAGCAGACCCTCCGGGACAGGGGGCGTTCAGCCCCAGCATTTT.

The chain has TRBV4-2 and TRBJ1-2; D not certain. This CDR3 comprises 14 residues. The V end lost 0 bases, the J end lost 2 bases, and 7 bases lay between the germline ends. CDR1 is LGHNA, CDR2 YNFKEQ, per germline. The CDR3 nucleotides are TGTGCCAGCAGCCAAGAGGGCAGCAACTATGGCTACACCTTC. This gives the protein CASSQEGSNYGYTF.

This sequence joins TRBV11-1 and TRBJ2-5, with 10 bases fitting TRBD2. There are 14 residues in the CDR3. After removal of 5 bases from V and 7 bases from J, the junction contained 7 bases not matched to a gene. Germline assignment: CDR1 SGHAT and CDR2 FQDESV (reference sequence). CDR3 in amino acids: CASSRSGGDRTQYF. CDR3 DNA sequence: TGTGCCAGCAGCCGGAGCGGGGGGGATAGGACCCAGTACTTC.

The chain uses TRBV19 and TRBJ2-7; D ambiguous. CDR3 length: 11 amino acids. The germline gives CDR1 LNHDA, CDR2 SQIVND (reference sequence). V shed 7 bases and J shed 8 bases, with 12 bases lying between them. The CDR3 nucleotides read TGTGCCAGTAAAATGGGCTCTCAGCAGTACTTC. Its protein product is CASKMGSQQYF.

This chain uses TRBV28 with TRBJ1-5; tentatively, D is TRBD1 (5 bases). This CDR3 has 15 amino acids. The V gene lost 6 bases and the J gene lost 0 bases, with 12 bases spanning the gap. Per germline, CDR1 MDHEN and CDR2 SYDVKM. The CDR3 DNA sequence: TGTGCCAGCAGCAGAGACAGCAATAGCAATCAGCCCCAGCATTTT. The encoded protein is CASSRDSNSNQPQHF. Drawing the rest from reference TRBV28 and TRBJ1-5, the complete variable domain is DVKVTQSSRYLVKRTGEKVFLECVQDMDHENMFWYRQDPGLGLRLIYFSYDVKMKEKGDIPEGYSVSREKKERFSLILESASTNQTSMYLCASSRDSNSNQPQHFGDGTRLSIL.

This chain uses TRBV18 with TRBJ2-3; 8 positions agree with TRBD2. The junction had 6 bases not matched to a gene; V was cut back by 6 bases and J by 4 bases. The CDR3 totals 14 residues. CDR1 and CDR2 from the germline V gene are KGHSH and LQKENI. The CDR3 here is CASSPAGAPDTQYF. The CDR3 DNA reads TGTGCCAGCTCCCCAGCGGGAGCCCCAGATACGCAGTATTTT.

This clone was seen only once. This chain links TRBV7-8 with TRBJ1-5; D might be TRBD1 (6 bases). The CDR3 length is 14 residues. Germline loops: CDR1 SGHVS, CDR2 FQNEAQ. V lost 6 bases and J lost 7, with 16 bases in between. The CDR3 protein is CASSPLRGEQPQHF. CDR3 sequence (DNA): TGTGCCAGCAGTCCACTCAGGGGAGAACAGCCCCAGCATTTT.

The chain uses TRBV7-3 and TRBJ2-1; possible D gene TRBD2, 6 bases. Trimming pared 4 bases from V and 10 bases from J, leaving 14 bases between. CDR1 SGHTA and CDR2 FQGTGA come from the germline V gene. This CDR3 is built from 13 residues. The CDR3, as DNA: TGTGCCAGCAGCTCCTCAATTAGCGGAGAGCAGTTCTTC. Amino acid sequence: CASSSSISGEQFF.

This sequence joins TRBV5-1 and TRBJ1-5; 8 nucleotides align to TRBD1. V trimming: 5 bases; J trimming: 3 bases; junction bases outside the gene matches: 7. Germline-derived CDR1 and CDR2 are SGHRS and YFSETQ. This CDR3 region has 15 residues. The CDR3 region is CASRNGTGPNQPQHF. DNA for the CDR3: TGCGCCAGCAGGAACGGGACAGGCCCCAATCAGCCCCAGCATTTT.

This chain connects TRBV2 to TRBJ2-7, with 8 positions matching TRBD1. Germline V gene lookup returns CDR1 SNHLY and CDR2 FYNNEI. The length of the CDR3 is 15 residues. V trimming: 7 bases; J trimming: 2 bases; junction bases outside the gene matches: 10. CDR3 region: CASTQEGTGTYEQYF. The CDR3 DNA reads TGTGCCAGCACCCAGGAGGGGACAGGCACCTACGAGCAGTACTTC.

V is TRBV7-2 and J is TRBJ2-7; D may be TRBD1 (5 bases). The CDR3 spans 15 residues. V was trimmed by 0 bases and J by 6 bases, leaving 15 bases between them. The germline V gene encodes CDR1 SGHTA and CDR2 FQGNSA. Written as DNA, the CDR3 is TGTGCCAGCAGCTTAGCGGGCAGGGAAGTGGGCGAGCAGTACTTC. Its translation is CASSLAGREVGEQYF.

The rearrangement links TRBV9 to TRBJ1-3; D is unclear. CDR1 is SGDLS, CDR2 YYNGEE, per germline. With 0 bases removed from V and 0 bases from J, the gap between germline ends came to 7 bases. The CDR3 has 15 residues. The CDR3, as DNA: TGTGCCAGCAGCGTAGGGGCAGACTCTGGAAACACCATATATTTT. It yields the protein CASSVGADSGNTIYF.

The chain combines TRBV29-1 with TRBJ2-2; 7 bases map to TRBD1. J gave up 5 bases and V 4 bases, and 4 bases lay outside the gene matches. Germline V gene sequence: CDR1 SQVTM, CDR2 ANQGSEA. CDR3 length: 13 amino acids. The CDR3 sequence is CSVGTGWTGELFF. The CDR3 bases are TGCAGCGTTGGGACAGGATGGACCGGGGAGCTGTTTTTT.